This record concerns one TCR beta chain sequence. This clone's antigen is unknown. Base qualities are not recorded, but no much larger clone differs from it by a single base. Reading the germline V gene gives CDR1 MDHEN and CDR2 SYDVKM. V loses 7 bases at its end and J loses 5 bases; junction bases beyond the gene matches: 3. Including cysteine and phenylalanine, the CDR3 has 12 amino acids. Kept here is only the CDR3 DNA, which spans 36 bases and is read in frame from base 1. The cohort consisted of 650 to 700 healthy bone marrow donors. At the time of sampling, every cohort member was nominally healthy, though immune exposures that went unrecorded were likely present. The donor tested CMV seronegative, placing the donor among the 350 or so seronegative members of the cohort. Each donor provided a peripheral blood sample, and peripheral blood mononuclear cells were used for TCR beta sequencing. The Qiagen DNeasy Blood Extraction Kit was used to extract genomic DNA from the blood cell samples.

Library method: the immunoSEQ multiplex PCR assay. For the multiplex PCR, a mixture combining 60 forward primers for TCR Vbeta segments and 13 reverse primers for TCR Jbeta segments was used. Amplification of the CDR3 region of rearranged TCR beta genes was performed with a multiplex PCR assay on genomic DNA. Amplified TCR beta libraries were sequenced as 87-base-pair reads on the Illumina HiSeq System. The original pipeline was this. Across the 600 to 700 repertoires, a later analysis counted approximately 75 million unique TCR beta chains, 8.5 million to 12 million of which were shared by at least two donors. A nearest-neighbor algorithm error-corrected the raw reads and collapsed the reads into unique sequences, merging closely related sequences to remove PCR and sequencing errors. Alignment of CDR3 sequences to IMGT reference sequences was used to assign V, D and J gene segments. Each retained sequence needed at least a six-nucleotide match to both a V gene segment and a J gene segment. Rearrangements were called productive when the CDR3 lacked stop codons and stayed in frame with V and J; all others were non-productive. CDR3 was defined by IMGT convention, running from the second conserved V-encoded cysteine to the conserved J-encoded phenylalanine. Sequences without an unambiguous match to a single V gene segment were excluded from the earlier analysis of approximately 600 of the donors. In an earlier analysis of approximately 500 of the donors, a V segment was called functional when productive rearrangements were above 56.7%, and segregating when the standard deviation between donors exceeded 5%. A statistical classification framework was built to diagnose cytomegalovirus status from the catalog of TCR beta chain sequences. V and J gene assignment, in a later analysis, came from comparing TCR nucleotide sequences with IMGT/GENE-DB human TR gene sequences. The TCRdist pipeline was used in a later analysis to assign CDR3 sequences and most-parsimonious VDJ recombination scenarios. In a later analysis, every TCR beta chain was defined by the combination of its CDR3 amino acid sequence and its V-gene family, and reads without a unique V-gene family were dropped. To address suspected cross-contamination and a sequencing artifact, a later analysis removed under 600 highly shared, low-generation-probability nucleotide sequences. A later analysis calculated a clonal expansion index for each public chain from normalized within-repertoire ranks of inferred template counts. Generation probabilities in a later analysis came from a VDJ recombination model fitted to out-of-frame rearrangements, and those results were checked against IGoR. In a later analysis, TCR-TCR, TCR-HLA and TCR-CMV co-occurrence was scored with hypergeometric tests, and a repertoire-size bias correction was applied to TCR pairs. A later analysis estimated false discovery rates by permuting HLA or CMV assignments 20 times. A later analysis grouped co-occurring TCRs with DBSCAN, adding TCRdist sequence similarity when clustering within HLA-allele-positive subsets. For co-occurrence clustering, repertoires with fewer than 30,000 or more than 120,000 public chains were excluded, along with about five repertoires with anomalous nucleotide sharing. Sourced from immuneACCESS, this table was stored by TCRdb with only in-frame sequences that have V and J called. A share of the clones is absent; for the studies checked, an unresolved V gene accounts for under half, and the remainder has no known explanation. V, J and clone size reflect that table, while D and trimming were determined from the DNA. This sample gives hundreds of thousands of clones in total; about 85% of them show up just once. Clones ranked in the top ten supply 0.24% of the sample.

The data were obtained in a study of cytomegalovirus exposure and HLA in healthy donors (dated by TCRdb to about 2017). Concerning the study at large: An earlier analysis of some 500 of the donors reported approximately 290 Gb of sequence data and 120 million or so unique TCR beta sequences from some 180 million T cells. About 280 gigabases of sequencing data and tens of millions of unique TCR sequences were included in an early release covering roughly 600 HLA-typed donors. Of the roughly 400 genotyped donors, approximately 81% were placed in the genetic ancestry cluster associated with self-reported Caucasian donors. The study aimed to test whether signatures of past pathogen exposure could be identified by cataloging public T cell receptors. The study used immunosequencing to profile the T cell repertoires of more than 650 subjects and linked those repertoires to cytomegalovirus serostatus. Besides the first cohort of some 670 subjects, a separate validation cohort made up of roughly 130 different subjects was used. The study combined high-throughput TCR immunosequencing, statistical association of individual TCRs with disease status, and machine learning to predict cytomegalovirus infection status. A later analysis re-examined previously published TCR beta repertoires from roughly 650 donors and added high-resolution HLA genotyping to investigate patterns of TCR occurrence. In the later analysis, no new phenotypic data were used to find candidate immune exposures; instead, reliance was placed on TCR beta sequences and their occurrence across donors. To decide whether each TCR beta V gene segment behaved as functional or pseudogenic, an earlier analysis of some 600 of the donors relied on high-throughput TCR beta sequencing. Alongside the repertoire data, information on donor age, sex, ethnicity and CMV serostatus was compiled. A later genetic analysis took genome-wide SNP genotypes for about 55% of the roughly 700 donors and used that subset as a discovery cohort. Every repertoire in the discovery cohort had been generated on one and the same sequencing platform. HLA typing covered class I and class II loci at four-digit resolution. The number of typed donors differed by locus: about 620-640 for A, B, C, DRB1 and DQB1; some 500 for DQA1; some 590 for DPA1; and about 450 for DPB1. About 5 DR-DQ haplotypes were handled as single units for association and clustering, since linkage in the cohort was strong. Among around 400 genotyped donors of the cohort, an average of approximately 240,000 unique TCR beta nucleotide sequences was sequenced per donor, of which roughly 17% were non-productive.

General conclusions and limits of the study: According to a later analysis, most CMV-associated TCR beta chains appeared to be HLA-restricted, and the HLA associations seemed to be driven largely by CMV exposure. The authors suggested that the approach could potentially be generalized to other disease states and immunological phenotypes. A later genetic analysis reported fewer N-insertions in productive TCRs among donors in an Asian-associated ancestry cluster than the roughly 700-donor mean. In a later analysis, over 15,000 TCR beta sequences were associated with specific HLA alleles at a false discovery rate of 0.05. CMV serostatus was the only immune exposure information available for the cohort. Most TCR sequences were seen in very few donors, while some public TCRs were found in many individuals. Sequencing depth was assumed to be roughly uniform across donors in the presence/absence analyses, though that assumption may not hold. A cluster of highly shared sequence variants was judged likely to represent a technical artifact of the sequencing pipeline. Cytomegalovirus status was reported to be diagnosed by the classifier with high specificity and sensitivity in both the original and validation cohorts. Because HLA typing was unavailable for some donors at each locus, only the typed subset was used in association tests. The earlier analysis of approximately 540 of the donors excluded some 16 rarely observed V segments, including chromosome 9 orphons, because counts were too low. According to a later analysis, TCR association rates differed among HLA loci, with DRB1 alleles showing the most associated TCRs and HLA-C alleles showing the fewest. Broadly in line with IMGT annotations, most TCR beta V segments showed up in productive rearrangements about 87% or about 30% of the time in an earlier analysis of approximately 600 of the donors. According to a later analysis, parvovirus B19, influenza, CMV and Epstein-Barr virus appeared linked to several top co-occurrence clusters. In vitro tests confirmed that a few of the cytomegalovirus-associated TCR beta chains recognize cytomegalovirus antigens. A further reported finding was that TCR beta sequences accurately predicted the HLA-A and HLA-B alleles for most subjects in the first cohort. When HLA alleles, especially DR and DQ, strongly co-occurred, attributing TCR associations to individual alleles was difficult. Compared with equally common non-associated chains, HLA-associated TCR beta chains in a later analysis were more clonally expanded and had lower generation probabilities. Only TCR beta chains were sequenced in this cohort, and the absence of alpha or paired-chain data limited detectable features. Linkage disequilibrium might explain the correlated functional status among segregating V segments, but an unknown experimental factor could not be ruled out. The study listed 150 to 200 TCR beta chains as associated with cytomegalovirus. An association between a missense DCLRE1C variant and V-gene and J-gene trimming of TCR beta chains was found in a later genetic analysis and replicated in an independent cohort. The 87-base-pair reads could not distinguish some IMGT-functional V segments, including TRBV6-2 and TRBV6-3, so those segments were excluded.

The sequence was collected from a girl aged 2 to 10 in good health and CMV-seronegative. Here the chain combines TRBV28 and TRBJ2-7, with 9 bases matching TRBD1. The sequenced material came from PBMCs. CDR3 protein: CASKTGGHEQYF. The DNA sequence is as follows: TGTGCCAGCAAGACAGGGGGACACGAGCAGTACTTC.